The sequence of this TCR beta chain was determined in a study of T-cell memory formation after mild COVID-19. Study-wide background: TCR clusters showed largely donor specificity.

TCRdb re-analysed the 5' RACE reads in MiXCR, keeping a single row per CDR3 protein. The sample has tens of thousands of distinct CDR3 sequences; 16% are singletons. Regarding the study as a whole: CD4/CD8 balance held among clones contracting day 15 to 85, and later expanders leaned CD4+.

Trimming pared 0 bases from V and 2 bases from J, leaving 8 bases between. Germline V gene sequence: CDR1 SEHNR, CDR2 FQNEAQ (reference sequence). The CDR3 consists of 14 residues. As for this clonotype: Antigen unknown.

This rearrangement joins TRBV7-9 to TRBJ2-7; D gene uncertain. The receptor was derived from an adult woman who had mild COVID-19 (a few samples of this study predate the infection). Cell type and time point are not known. Sequencing was done on a sample of PBMCs or a T cell subset sorted from them (not recorded which). The CDR3 DNA is TGTGCCAGCAGCTTAGCTACATCTCCCTACGAGCAGTACTTC. Its translation is CASSLATSPYEQYF.